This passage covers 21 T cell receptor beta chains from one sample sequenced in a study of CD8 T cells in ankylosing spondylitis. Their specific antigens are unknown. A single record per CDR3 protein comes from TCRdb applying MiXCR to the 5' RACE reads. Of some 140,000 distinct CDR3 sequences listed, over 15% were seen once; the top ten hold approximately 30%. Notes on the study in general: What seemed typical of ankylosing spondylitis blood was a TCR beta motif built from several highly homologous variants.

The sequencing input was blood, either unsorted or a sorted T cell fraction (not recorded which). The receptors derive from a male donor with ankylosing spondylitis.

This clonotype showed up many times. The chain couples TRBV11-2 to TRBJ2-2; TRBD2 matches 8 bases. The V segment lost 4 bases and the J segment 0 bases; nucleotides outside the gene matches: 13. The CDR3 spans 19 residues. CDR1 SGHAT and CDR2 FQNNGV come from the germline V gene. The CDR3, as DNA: TGTGCCAGCAGCTCCCCTGAGCTAGCGGGTCCTACGAACACCGGGGAGCTGTTTTTT. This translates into CASSSPELAGPTNTGELFF.

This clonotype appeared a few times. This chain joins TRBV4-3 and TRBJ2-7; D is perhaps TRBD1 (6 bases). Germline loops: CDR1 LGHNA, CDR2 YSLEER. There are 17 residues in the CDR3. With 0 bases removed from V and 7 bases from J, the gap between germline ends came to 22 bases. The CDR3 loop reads CASSQDRYRAQRGEQYF. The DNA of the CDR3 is TGCGCCAGCAGCCAAGATAGGTACCGGGCCCAAAGGGGGGAGCAGTACTTC.

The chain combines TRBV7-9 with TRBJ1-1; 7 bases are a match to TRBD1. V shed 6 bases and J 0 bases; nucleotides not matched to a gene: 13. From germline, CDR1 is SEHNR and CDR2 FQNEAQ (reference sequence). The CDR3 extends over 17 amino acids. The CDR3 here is CASRSIGTERMNTEAFF. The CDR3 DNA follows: TGTGCCAGCAGGTCAATTGGGACAGAACGCATGAACACTGAAGCTTTCTTT. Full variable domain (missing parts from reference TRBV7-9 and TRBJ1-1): DTGVSQNPRHKITKRGQNVTFRCDPISEHNRLYWYRQTLGQGPEFLTYFQNEAQLEKSRLLSDRFSAERPKGSFSTLEIQRTEQGDSAMYLCASRSIGTERMNTEAFFGQGTRLTVV.

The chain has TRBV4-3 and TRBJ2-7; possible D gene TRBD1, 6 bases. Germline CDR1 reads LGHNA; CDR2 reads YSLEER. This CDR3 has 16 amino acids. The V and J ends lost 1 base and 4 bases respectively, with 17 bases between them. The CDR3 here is CASSQGGIGGAYEQYF. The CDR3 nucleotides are TGCGCCAGCAGCCAAGGGGGGATAGGGGGAGCGTACGAGCAGTACTTC.

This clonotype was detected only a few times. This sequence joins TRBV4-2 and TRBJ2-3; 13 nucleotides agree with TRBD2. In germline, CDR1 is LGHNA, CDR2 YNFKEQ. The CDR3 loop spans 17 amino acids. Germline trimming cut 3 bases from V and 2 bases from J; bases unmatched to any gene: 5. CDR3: CASSHTGTSGNTDTQYF. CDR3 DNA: TGTGCCAGCAGCCACACCGGGACTAGCGGGAACACAGATACGCAGTATTTT.

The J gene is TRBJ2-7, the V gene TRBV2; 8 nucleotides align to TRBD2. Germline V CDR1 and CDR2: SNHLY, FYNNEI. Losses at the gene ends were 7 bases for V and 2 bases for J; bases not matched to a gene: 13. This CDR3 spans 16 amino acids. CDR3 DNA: TGTGCCAGCAAAAACCCGGGACTAGGGAGGACCTACGAGCAGTACTTC. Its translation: CASKNPGLGRTYEQYF. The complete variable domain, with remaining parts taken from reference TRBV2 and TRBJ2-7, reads EPEVTQTPSHQVTQMGQEVILRCVPISNHLYFYWYRQILGQKVEFLVSFYNNEISEKSEIFDDQFSVERPDGSNFTLKIRSTKLEDSAMYFCASKNPGLGRTYEQYFGPGTRLTVT.

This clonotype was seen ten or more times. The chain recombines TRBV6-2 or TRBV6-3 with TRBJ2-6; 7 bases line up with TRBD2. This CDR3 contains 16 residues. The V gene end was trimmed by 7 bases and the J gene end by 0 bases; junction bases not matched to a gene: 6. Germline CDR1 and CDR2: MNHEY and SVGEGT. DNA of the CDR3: TGTGCCAGCAAAGCTAGCGGAAACTCTGGGGCCAACGTCCTGACTTTC. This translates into CASKASGNSGANVLTF.

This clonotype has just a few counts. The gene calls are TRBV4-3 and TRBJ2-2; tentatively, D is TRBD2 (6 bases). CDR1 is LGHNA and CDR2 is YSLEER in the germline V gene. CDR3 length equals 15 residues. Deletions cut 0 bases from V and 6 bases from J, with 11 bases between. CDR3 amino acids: CASSQDRGEAGELFF. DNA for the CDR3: TGCGCCAGCAGCCAAGATCGTGGGGAGGCCGGGGAGCTGTTTTTT.

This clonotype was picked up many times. As DNA, the CDR3 is TGCAGCGTGGGACCGGGACAGGGCGCGCGAGGCACTGAAGCTTTCTTT. Its protein product is CSVGPGQGARGTEAFF. The rearrangement links TRBV29-1 to TRBJ1-1, with 9 bases lining up with TRBD1. Trimming cost V 6 bases and J 4 bases; bases outside gene matches: 15. CDR1 and CDR2 from the germline V gene are SQVTM and ANQGSEA. This CDR3 spans 16 amino acids.

In DNA form, the CDR3 reads TGCAGTGCCGTTGATCTTGAAGCTTTCTTT. This sequence encodes CSAVDLEAFF. The rearrangement joins TRBV20-1 to TRBJ1-1, with no clear D. Per the germline V gene, CDR1 is DFQATT and CDR2 is SNEGSKA (reference sequence). The V gene lost 6 bases and the J gene lost 7 bases, with 9 bases spanning the gap. This CDR3 is built from 10 residues.

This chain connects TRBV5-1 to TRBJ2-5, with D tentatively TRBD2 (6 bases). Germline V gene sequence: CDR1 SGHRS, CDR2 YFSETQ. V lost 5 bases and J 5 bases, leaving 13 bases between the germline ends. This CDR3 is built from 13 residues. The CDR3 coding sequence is TGCGCCAGCAGACCTGGAGGGATGGAGACCCAGTACTTC. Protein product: CASRPGGMETQYF. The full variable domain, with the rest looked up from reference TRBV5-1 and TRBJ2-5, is KAGVTQTPRYLIKTRGQQVTLSCSPISGHRSVSWYQQTPGQGLQFLFEYFSETQRNKGNFPGRFSGRQFSNSRSEMNVSTLELGDSALYLCASRPGGMETQYFGPGTRLLVL.

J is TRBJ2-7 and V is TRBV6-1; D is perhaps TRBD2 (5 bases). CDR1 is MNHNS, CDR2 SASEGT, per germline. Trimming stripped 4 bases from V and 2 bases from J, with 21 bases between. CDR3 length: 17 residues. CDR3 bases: TGTGCCAGCAGTGGGGAACCTTTAGCGATGGGTACCTACGAGCAGTACTTC. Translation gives CASSGEPLAMGTYEQYF.

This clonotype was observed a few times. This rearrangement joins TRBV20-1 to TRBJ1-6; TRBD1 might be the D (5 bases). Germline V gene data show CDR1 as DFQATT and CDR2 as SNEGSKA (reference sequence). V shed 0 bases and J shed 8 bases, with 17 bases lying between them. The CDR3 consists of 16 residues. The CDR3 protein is CSARDLPGPFDSPLHF. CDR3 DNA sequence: TGCAGTGCTAGAGACCTCCCGGGACCGTTCGATTCACCCCTCCACTTT.

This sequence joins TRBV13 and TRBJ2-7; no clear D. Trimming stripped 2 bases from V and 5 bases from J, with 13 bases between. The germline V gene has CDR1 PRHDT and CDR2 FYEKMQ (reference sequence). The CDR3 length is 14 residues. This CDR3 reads CASSLRADPHEQYF. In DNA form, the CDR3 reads TGTGCCAGCAGCTTAAGGGCCGATCCTCACGAGCAGTACTTC.

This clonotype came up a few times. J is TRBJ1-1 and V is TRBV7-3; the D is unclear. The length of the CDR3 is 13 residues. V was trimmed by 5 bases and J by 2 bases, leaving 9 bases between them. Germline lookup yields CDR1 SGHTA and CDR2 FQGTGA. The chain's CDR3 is CASSAEGNTEAFF. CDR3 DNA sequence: TGTGCCAGCAGCGCGGAGGGCAACACTGAAGCTTTCTTT.

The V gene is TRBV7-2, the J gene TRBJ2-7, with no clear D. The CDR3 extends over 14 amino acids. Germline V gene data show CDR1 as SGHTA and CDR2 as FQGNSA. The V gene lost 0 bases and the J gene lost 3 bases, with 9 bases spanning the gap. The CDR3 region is CASSLARTGYEQYF. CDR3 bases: TGTGCCAGCAGCTTAGCTCGTACGGGCTACGAGCAGTACTTC.

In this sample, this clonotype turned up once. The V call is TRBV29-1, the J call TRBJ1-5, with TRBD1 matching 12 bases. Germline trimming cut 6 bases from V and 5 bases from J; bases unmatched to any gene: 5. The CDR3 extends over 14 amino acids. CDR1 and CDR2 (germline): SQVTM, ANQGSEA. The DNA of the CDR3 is TGCAGCGTGAGCGGGACAGGGGGCGATCAGCCCCAGCATTTT. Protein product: CSVSGTGGDQPQHF.

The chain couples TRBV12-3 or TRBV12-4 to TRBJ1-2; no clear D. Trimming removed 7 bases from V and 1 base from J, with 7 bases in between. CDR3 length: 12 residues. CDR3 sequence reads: CASTHDNYGYTF. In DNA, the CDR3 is TGTGCCAGCACACATGATAACTATGGCTACACCTTC.

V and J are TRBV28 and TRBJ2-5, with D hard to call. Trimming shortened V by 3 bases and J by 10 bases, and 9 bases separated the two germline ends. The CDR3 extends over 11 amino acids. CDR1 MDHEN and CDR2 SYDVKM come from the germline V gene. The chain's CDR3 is CASSFTRHQYF. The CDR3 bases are TGTGCCAGCAGTTTTACGAGACACCAGTACTTC. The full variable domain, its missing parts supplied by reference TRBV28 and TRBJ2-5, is DVKVTQSSRYLVKRTGEKVFLECVQDMDHENMFWYRQDPGLGLRLIYFSYDVKMKEKGDIPEGYSVSREKKERFSLILESASTNQTSMYLCASSFTRHQYFGPGTRLLVL.

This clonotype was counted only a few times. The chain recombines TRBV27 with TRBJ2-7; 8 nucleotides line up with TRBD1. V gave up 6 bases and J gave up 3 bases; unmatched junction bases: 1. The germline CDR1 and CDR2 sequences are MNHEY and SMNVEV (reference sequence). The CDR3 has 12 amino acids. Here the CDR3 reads CASRTGGYEQYF. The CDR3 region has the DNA TGTGCCAGCAGAACAGGGGGCTACGAGCAGTACTTC.

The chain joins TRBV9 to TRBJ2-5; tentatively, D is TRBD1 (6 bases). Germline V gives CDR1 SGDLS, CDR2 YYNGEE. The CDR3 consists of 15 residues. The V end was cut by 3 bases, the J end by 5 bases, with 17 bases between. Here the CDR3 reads CASSAWGLEAETQYF. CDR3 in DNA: TGTGCCAGCAGCGCGTGGGGGCTCGAAGCGGAGACCCAGTACTTC.